This T cell receptor beta chain was recorded in a study of blood T cells in healthy people across ages. This clonotype appeared a few times. At one boundary the junction diverges from the germline segment, which might be a read error. Through a sample-barcoded 5' primer and a J-beta primer mix, a second PCR was run for roughly 6 to 12 cycles. MiXCR, applied by TCRdb to the 5' RACE reads, yields one record per CDR3 protein. Of more than 1,000,000 distinct CDR3 sequences listed, around 27% are singletons. Per the germline V gene, CDR1 is SGHRS and CDR2 is YFSETQ. The CDR3 has 14 amino acids. This sample was also put to use in a study of T cells of mothers and their children.

The sequence was obtained from a girl aged 2 to 10 in good health. The sample was blood. This chain joins TRBV5-1 and TRBJ2-3; TRBD2 might be the D (5 bases). The CDR3 DNA is TGCGCCAGCAGCACAGAAGGGAGCACAGATGCGCAGTATTTT. This gives the protein CASSTEGSTDAQYF.